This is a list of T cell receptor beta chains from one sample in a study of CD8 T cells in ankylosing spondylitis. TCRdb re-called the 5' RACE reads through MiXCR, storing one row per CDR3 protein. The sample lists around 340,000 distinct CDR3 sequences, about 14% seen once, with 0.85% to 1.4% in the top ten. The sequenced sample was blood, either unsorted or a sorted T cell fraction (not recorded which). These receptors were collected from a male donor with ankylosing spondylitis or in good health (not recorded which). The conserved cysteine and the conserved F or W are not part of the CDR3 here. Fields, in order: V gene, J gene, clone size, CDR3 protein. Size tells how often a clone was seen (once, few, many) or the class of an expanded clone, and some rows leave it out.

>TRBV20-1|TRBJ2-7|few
SGTSGKKPTYEQY
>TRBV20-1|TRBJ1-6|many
SAPGSGSYNSPLH
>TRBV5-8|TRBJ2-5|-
ASSWGLAGVETQY
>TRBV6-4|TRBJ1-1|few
ASSDSGGVTTEAF
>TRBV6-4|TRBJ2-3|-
ASSDSRRASGADTRY
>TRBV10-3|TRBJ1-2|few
AISGSGTETNYGYT
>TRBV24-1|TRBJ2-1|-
ATSDSSGRANEQF
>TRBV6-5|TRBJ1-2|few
ASSYAAGSYGYT
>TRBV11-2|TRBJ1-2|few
ASSPEEARALYGYT
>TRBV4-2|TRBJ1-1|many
ASSQGTGTGRENTEAF
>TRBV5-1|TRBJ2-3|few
ASSYGGPDTQY
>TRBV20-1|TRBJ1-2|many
SASFGRVEGYT
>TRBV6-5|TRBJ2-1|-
ASSYGGNLATTGEQF
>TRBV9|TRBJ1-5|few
ASSATGGLGQPQH
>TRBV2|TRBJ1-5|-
ASSVEVSNQPQH
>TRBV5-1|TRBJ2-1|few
ASSPGQGIAYNEQF
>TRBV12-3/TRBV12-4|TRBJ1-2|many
ASSPGTGYT
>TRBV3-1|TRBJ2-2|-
ASSQNTGKTGELF
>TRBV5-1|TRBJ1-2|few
ASSLEQLYGYT
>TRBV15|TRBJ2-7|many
ATSRDRWDRYGQY
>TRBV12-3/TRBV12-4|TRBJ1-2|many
ASRSGGGHGYT
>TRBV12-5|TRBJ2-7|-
ASGLVQDRSRYEQY
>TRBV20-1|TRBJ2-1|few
SARGGGRGSYNEQF
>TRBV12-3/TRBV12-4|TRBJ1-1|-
ASSFKEEAF
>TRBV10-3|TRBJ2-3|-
AISLGGADTDTQY
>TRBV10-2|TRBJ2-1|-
ASSEGALSSSYNEQF
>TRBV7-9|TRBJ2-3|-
ASSFTGADTQY
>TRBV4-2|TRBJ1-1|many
ASSQVATEAF
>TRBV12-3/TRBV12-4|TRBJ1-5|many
ASSLVQGAHQPQH
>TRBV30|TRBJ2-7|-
AWSTRGGLAAHEQY